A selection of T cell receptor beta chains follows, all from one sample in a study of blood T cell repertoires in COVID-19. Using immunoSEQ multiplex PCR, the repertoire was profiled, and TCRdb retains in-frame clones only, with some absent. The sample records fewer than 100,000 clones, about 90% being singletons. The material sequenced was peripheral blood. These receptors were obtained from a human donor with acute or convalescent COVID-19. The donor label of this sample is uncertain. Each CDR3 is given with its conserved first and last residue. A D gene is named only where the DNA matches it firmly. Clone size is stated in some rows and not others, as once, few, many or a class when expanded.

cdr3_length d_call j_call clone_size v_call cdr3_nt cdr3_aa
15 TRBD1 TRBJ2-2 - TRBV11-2 TGTGCCAGCAGCTGGACAGGCCGAGGAACCGGGGAGCTGTTTTTT CASSWTGRGTGELFF
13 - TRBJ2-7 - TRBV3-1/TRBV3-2 TGTGCCAGCAGCCTCGGACGGGGCTACGAGCAGTACTTC CASSLGRGYEQYF
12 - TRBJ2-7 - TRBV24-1 TGTGCCACCAGTGACGACACCTACGAGCAGTACTTC CATSDDTYEQYF
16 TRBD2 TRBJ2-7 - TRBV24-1 TGTGCCACCAGTGATCAATGGGGGGGTACCCCCTACGAGCAGTACTTC CATSDQWGGTPYEQYF
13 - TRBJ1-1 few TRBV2 TGTGCCAGCAGTGATTACAGGGCTGGCGAAGCTTTCTTT CASSDYRAGEAFF
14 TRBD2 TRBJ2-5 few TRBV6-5 TGTGCCAGCAGTATCCGACTAGCGGGGGAGACCCAGTACTTC CASSIRLAGETQYF
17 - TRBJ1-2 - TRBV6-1 TGTGCCAGCAGTGAACTTTTTGGGACTGACTATCGCTATGGCTACACCTTC CASSELFGTDYRYGYTF
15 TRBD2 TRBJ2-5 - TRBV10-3 TGTGCCATCAGTGGAGGACTAGCCTCAGAAGAGACCCAGTACTTC CAISGGLASEETQYF
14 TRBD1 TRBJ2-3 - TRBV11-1 TGTGCCAGCAGTCGACAGGGAAGCACAGATACGCAGTATTTT CASSRQGSTDTQYF
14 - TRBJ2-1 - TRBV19 TGTGCCAGTAGTTGGCAGGGTTTCGACAATGAGCAGTTCTTC CASSWQGFDNEQFF
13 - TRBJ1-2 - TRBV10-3 TGTGCCATCAGGACTGGTTCTAACTATGGCTACACCTTC CAIRTGSNYGYTF
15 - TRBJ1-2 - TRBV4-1 TGCGCCAGCAGCCAAGGAGGGAGGGGAGTGGATGGCTACACCTTC CASSQGGRGVDGYTF
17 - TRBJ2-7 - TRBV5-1 TGCGCCAGCAGCTTGGTTAACGGAGCGTCAACTTCCTACGAGCAGTACTTC CASSLVNGASTSYEQYF
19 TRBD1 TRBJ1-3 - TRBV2 TGTGCCAGCAGTGAGGAGCTTTATGGACAGGGGGTACGGGGAAACACCATATATTTT CASSEELYGQGVRGNTIYF
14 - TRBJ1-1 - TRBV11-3 TGTGCCAGCAGCATACAGCGGATGAACACTGAAGCTTTCTTT CASSIQRMNTEAFF
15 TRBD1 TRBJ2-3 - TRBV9 TGTGCCAGCAGCGTAGGGACAGGGGGCGTAGATACGCAGTATTTT CASSVGTGGVDTQYF
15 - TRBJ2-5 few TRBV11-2 TGTGCCAGCAGCTTTTGGTCCAGTGAGCGAGAGACCCAGTACTTC CASSFWSSERETQYF
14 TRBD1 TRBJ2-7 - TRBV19 TGTGCCAGTAGTTTTCGGACAGGGTTCTACGAGCAGTACTTC CASSFRTGFYEQYF
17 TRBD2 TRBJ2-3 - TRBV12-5 TGTGCTAGTGGTTTGGGAGGACTAGCGGGGGGCCCAGATACGCAGTATTTT CASGLGGLAGGPDTQYF
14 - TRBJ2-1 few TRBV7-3 TGTGCCAGCAGCTTGCGGACGCTAGGGGATGAGCAGTTCTTC CASSLRTLGDEQFF
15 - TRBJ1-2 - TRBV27 TGTGCCAGCAGTTTATCGAGGGACATCGTTGGGGGCTACACCTTC CASSLSRDIVGGYTF
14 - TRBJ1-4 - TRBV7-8 TGTGCCAGCAGCTACCGGGACACAAATGAAAAACTGTTTTTT CASSYRDTNEKLFF
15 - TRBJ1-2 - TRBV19 TGTGCCAGTAGTATAAGGCAGGGAAAACGGTATGGCTACACCTTC CASSIRQGKRYGYTF
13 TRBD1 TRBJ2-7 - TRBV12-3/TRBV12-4 TGTGCCAGCAGTTTAGCCTCGGGACAGAGTGTGTACTTC CASSLASGQSVYF
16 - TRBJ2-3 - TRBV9 TGTGCCAGCAGCCTTTCCTTCGCCCTTTTCGGAGATACGCAGTATTTT CASSLSFALFGDTQYF
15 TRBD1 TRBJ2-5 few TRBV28 TGTGCCAGCAGTTCCGGGACAGGGGGACAAGAGACCCAGTACTTC CASSSGTGGQETQYF
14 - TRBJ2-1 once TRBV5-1 TGCGCCAGCAGCTTACAGTTTTCCTACAATGAGCAGTTCTTC CASSLQFSYNEQFF
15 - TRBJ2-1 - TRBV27 TGTGCCAGCAGTTTAGGGGGGTACTCCTACAATGAGCAGTTCTTC CASSLGGYSYNEQFF